The 10 T cell receptor beta chains below were found in one sample sequenced in a study of CD8+ T cells in alopecia areata. Markers including CD4, CD8alpha, NKG2D and NKG2ACE guided sorting of pooled cutaneous lymph node cells. Reverse transcription of extracted RNA yielded cDNA, which provided the sequencing template. Here immunoSEQ multiplex PCR was the method, and the copy in TCRdb shows in-frame clones only, minus some. Observed are more than 250,000 clones, no singletons, with the top ten taking more than 0.95%. The sequenced sample consisted of CD4+ T cells sorted from a lymph node. Receptors originate from a C3H/HeJ mouse with alopecia areata. The MHC haplotype of this mouse line is H2-k.

Turning to this clone: Gene names refer to mouse genes. The read is 4 residues too short to cover the CDR3 end, so that end is filled in from the germline J gene. Additional DNA sequences in this sample encode the identical CDR3. The chain recombines TRBV13-1 with TRBJ2-3; 9 bases are a match to TRBD1. The CDR3 contains 16 residues. V shed 1 base and J 1 base; nucleotides not matched to a gene: 4. The germline gives CDR1 NSHNY, CDR2 SYGAGN. CDR3 residues: CASSDLGQGGAETLYF. The CDR3 DNA, read in part, is TGTGCCAGCAGTGATCTGGGACAGGGTGGTGCAGAA.

Concerning this clone: The gene symbols are mouse symbols. The read stops 4 residues short of the end of the CDR3; the missing end is completed from the germline J gene. The V gene is TRBV13-2, the J gene TRBJ2-1; tentative D call: TRBD1 (6 bases). Germline-derived CDR1 and CDR2 are NNHNN and SYGAGS (reference sequence). V lost 6 bases, J lost 0 bases, and 10 bases lay in between. The CDR3 has 14 residues. CDR3 region: CASVPGHNYAEQFF. The part of the CDR3 DNA that was read is TGTGCCAGCGTCCCGGGACATAACTATGCT.

Regarding this clone: Gene names are the mouse ones. The CDR3 goes on 4 residues after the read ends, and that part is filled in from the germline J gene. Other nucleotide sequences from this sample produce the same CDR3. The V call is TRBV19, the J call TRBJ2-1, with TRBD1 matching over 9 bases. Germline V gene sequence: CDR1 FNHDT, CDR2 SITEND (reference sequence). The CDR3 length is 16 residues. V lost 4 bases, J lost 1 base, and 6 bases stayed unmatched. The CDR3 sequence: CASSPGQGRNYAEQFF. The DNA read from the CDR3 is TGTGCCAGCAGTCCGGGACAGGGAAGGAACTATGCT.

About this clone: Gene names and germline match the mouse. The read falls 4 residues short of the CDR3 end, and the missing part is taken from the germline J gene. The chain is built from TRBV1 and TRBJ2-2, with D possibly matching TRBD1 (7 bases). Germline V gene data show CDR1 as NSQYPW and CDR2 as LRSPGD (reference sequence). Trimming took off 0 bases at V and 0 bases at J, with 11 bases between the two ends. This CDR3 contains 17 residues. Incomplete CDR3 DNA: TGCACCTGCAGTGCAGATAGAGGGGGCGCAAACACCGGG. Encoded protein: CTCSADRGGANTG. The CDR3 as a whole reads CTCSADRGGANTGQLYF.

In the case of this clone: Mouse gene names apply. From the germline J gene comes the end of the CDR3, since the read stops 4 residues before it. J is TRBJ1-2 and V is TRBV16; 8 nucleotides align to TRBD1. Germline loops: CDR1 SGHSA, CDR2 FRNQAP. CDR3 length equals 20 residues. V lost 1 base, J lost 2 bases, and 18 bases stayed unmatched. CDR3 bases read: TGTGCAAGCAGCTTAGCGGCAGGGGAGGGCACAGGGGGGGGTAACTCC. It encodes CASSLAAGEGTGGGNS. The CDR3, in full, reads CASSLAAGEGTGGGNSDYTF. Drawing the rest from reference TRBV16 and TRBJ1-2, the complete variable domain is NAGVIQTPRHKVTGKGQEATLWCEPISGHSAVFWYRQTIVQGLEFLTYFRNQAPIDDSGMPKERFSAQMPNQSHSTLKIQSTQPQDSAVYLCASSLAAGEGTGGGNSDYTFGSGTRLLVI.

A note on this clone: Gene and germline names: mouse. The read terminates 4 residues ahead of where the CDR3 ends, so the germline J gene completes it. The chain employs TRBV17 and TRBJ2-5; D may be TRBD2 (7 bases). The CDR3 sequence is 15 residues long. The germline V gene encodes CDR1 MNHDT and CDR2 YYDKIL. The CDR3 reads CASSSASGGLDTQYF. CDR3 DNA (partial): TGTGCTAGCAGTAGTGCGTCCGGGGGGCTAGAC. The variable domain in full, completed from reference TRBV17 and TRBJ2-5, reads DTTVKQNPRYKLARVGKPVNLICSQTMNHDTMYWYQKKPNQAPKLLLFYYDKILNREADTFEKFQSSRPNNSFCSLYIGSAGLEYSAMYLCASSSASGGLDTQYFGPGTRLLVL.

Points on this clone: Mouse germline and gene names are used. The DNA ends 4 residues before the CDR3 does, and the rest of the CDR3 is filled in from the germline J gene. The chain uses TRBV5 and TRBJ1-2, with 8 bases matching TRBD1. The CDR3 is 13 residues long. Germline V gene data show CDR1 as LGHNA and CDR2 as YNLKQL (reference sequence). CDR3 residues: CASSQEDRGDYTF. CDR3 DNA, as far as it was read: TGTGCCAGCAGCCAAGAAGACAGGGGC.

Turning to this clone: Gene names are mouse gene names. The read falls 4 residues short of the CDR3 end, and the missing part is taken from the germline J gene. The chain couples TRBV13-2 to TRBJ2-7; 8 bases match TRBD1. With V trimmed by 4 bases and J by 0 bases, 3 bases remained unmatched. The CDR3 contains 14 residues. Germline-derived CDR1 and CDR2 are NNHNN and SYGAGS (reference sequence). This CDR3 is CASGRQGSSYEQYF. The sequenced part of the CDR3 DNA is TGTGCCAGCGGTCGACAGGGGAGCTCCTAT.

As to this clone: Genes and germline come from the mouse. The read stops 4 residues short of the end of the CDR3; the missing end is completed from the germline J gene. The J gene is TRBJ1-1, the V gene TRBV13-1; D perhaps matches TRBD1 (5 bases). This CDR3 is built from 15 residues. The V gene lost 0 bases and the J gene lost 0 bases, with 9 bases spanning the gap. In germline, CDR1 is NSHNY, CDR2 SYGAGN. CDR3 bases read: TGTGCCAGCAGTGATGCAGGGTTGGCAAACACA. This gives the protein CASSDAGLANT. Given in full, the CDR3 is CASSDAGLANTEVFF.

With respect to this clone: Mouse gene names and germline throughout. The CDR3 is cut off 4 residues early in the read; its end comes from the germline J gene. This sequence joins TRBV21 and TRBJ1-2, with D uncertain. TRBV21 is given ORF status, its function remaining uncertain. V was pared by 6 bases and J by 1 base, with 6 bases between. The CDR3 is 12 residues long. The DNA read from the CDR3 is TGTGCTAGCAGACAGAGAAACTCC. This gives the protein CASRQRNS. The CDR3 in full is CASRQRNSDYTF.